The entry below describes one TCR beta chain. Its antigen remains unknown. This specimen comes from a study of T cell responses to AZD1222 COVID-19 vaccine. Study-wide results and caveats: Donors were chiefly white British, with a greater number of females, and clonal diversity was perhaps underestimated.

Deletions cut 7 bases from V and 5 bases from J, with 7 bases between. In germline, CDR1 is SGDLS, CDR2 YYNGEE. The CDR3 has 11 residues. Only in-frame clones appear in the TCRdb table, and some are missing; sequencing was by immunoSEQ multiplex PCR. The repertoire consists of 150,000 to 170,000 clones, with 86% occurring once and the leading ten covering 5.5%. The chain is built from TRBV9 and TRBJ2-1; the D is unclear. The clonotype was recovered from an adult in good health. This specimen was peripheral blood, taken on day 0 of MenACWY control vaccination. CDR3 coding DNA: TGTGCCAGCGGACCCGACAATGAGCAGTTCTTC. Its protein is CASGPDNEQFF.